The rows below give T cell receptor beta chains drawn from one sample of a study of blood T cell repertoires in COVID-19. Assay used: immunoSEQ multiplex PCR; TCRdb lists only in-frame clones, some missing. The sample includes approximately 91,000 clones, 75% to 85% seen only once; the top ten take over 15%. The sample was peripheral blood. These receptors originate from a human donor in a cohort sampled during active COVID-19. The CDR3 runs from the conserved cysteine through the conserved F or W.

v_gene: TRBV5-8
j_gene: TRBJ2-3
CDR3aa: CASSSSGTSTDTQYF

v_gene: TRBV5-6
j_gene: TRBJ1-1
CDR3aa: CASSLYTGSGKKAFF

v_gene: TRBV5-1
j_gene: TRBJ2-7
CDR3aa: CASSLLLTGTDAYEQYF

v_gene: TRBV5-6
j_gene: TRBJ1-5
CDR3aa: CASSPWTGYSNQPQHF

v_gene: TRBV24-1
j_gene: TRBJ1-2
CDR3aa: CATSDLQGAHDYGYTF

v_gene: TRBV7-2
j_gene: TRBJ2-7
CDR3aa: CASRPGGPLGEQYF

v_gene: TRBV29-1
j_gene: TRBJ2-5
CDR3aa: CSVWEAGYETQYF

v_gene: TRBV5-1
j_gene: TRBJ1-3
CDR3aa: CASSSAPSSGNTIYF

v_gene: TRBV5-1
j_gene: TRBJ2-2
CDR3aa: CASSFLGQKLVGELFF

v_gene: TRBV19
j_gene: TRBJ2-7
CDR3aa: CASSMGQGPYEQYF

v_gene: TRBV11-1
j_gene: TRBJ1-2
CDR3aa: CANSLVTGDYGYTF

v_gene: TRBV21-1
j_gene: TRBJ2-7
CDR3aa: CASSNDLSYEQYF

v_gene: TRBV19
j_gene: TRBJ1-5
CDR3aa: CASSLQGPQHF

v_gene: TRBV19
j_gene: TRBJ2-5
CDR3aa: CASSMALGLAGGPYSLQETQYF

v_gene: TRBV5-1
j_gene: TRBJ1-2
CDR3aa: CASSSQGAYGYTF

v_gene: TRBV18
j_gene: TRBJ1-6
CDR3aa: CASSPGTADNSPLHF

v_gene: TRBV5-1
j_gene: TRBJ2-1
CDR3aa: CASSLERAVSNEQFF

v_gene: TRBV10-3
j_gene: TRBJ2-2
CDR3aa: CAIRDRDTGELFF

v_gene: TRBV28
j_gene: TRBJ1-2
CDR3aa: CASSLAGYGYTF

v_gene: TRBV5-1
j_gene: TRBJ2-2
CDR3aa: CASSLGDYTGELFF

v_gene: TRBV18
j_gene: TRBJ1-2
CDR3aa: CASSLSDSLPSAYGYTF

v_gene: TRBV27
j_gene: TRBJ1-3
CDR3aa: CASSSGHQGNTIYF

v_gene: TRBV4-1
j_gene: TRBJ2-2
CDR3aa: CASLAGVNTGELFF

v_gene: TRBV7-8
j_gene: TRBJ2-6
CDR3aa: CASSLVFLSGANVLTF

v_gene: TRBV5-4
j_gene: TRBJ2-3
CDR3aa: CASSLLMDTQYF

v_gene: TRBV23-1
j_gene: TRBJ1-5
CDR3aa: CASSPKGGGNQPQHF

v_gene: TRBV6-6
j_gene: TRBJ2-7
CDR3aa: CASRRAYEQYF

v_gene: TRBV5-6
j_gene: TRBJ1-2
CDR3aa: CASSPVGQGREGYTF

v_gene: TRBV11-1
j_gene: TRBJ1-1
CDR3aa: CASQVPGRTEAFF

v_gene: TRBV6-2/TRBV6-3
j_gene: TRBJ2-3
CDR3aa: CASSYSSPRDTQYF

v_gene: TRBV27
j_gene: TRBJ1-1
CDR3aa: CASSYAARRDTEAFF

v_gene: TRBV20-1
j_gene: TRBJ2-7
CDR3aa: CSASDGTGAYEQYF

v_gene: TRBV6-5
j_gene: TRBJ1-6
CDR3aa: CASSRGQGDSPLHF

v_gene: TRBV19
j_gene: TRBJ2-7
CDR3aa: CASNKRGPGGSYEQYF

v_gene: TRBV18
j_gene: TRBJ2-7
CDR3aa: CASSPLDRVGEQYF

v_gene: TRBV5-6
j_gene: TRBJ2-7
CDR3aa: CASSGDRASYEQYF

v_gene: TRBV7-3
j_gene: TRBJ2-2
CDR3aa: CASSATVNTGELFF

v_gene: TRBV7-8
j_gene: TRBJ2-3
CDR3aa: CASSQSGASTDTQYF

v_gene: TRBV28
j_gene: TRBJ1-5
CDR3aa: CASSIQQGRNQPQHF

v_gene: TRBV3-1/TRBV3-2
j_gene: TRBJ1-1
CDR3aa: CASSQERRTEAFF

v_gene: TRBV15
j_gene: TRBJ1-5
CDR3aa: CATSRDRNNQPQHF